The 4 T cell receptor beta chains listed next were all sequenced from one sample in a study of beta chain features in type 1 diabetes. The study reverse transcribed the entire isolated RNA, so it sequenced expressed TCRB transcripts. Sequenced by immunoSEQ multiplex PCR; TCRdb stores in-frame clones only, minus some. The sample carries about 930,000 clones, roughly 16% recorded once. Specimen: naive CD4+ T cells from blood. Receptors were obtained from a woman under 30 in good health.

This clone was counted a few times. The CDR3 protein is CASSLNRPRYEQYF. CDR3 in DNA: TGTGCCAGCAGTTTAAACAGGCCGCGCTACGAGCAGTACTTC. The rearrangement links TRBV28 to TRBJ2-7, with a tentative D call TRBD1 (5 bases). The germline V gene encodes CDR1 MDHEN and CDR2 SYDVKM. V was cut by 2 bases and J by 3 bases, with 11 bases left in between. The CDR3 loop spans 14 amino acids. The complete variable domain, with remaining parts taken from reference TRBV28 and TRBJ2-7, reads DVKVTQSSRYLVKRTGEKVFLECVQDMDHENMFWYRQDPGLGLRLIYFSYDVKMKEKGDIPEGYSVSREKKERFSLILESASTNQTSMYLCASSLNRPRYEQYFGPGTRLTVT.

V is TRBV7-2 and J is TRBJ1-1; D may be TRBD1 (5 bases). Trimming took off 5 bases at V and 10 bases at J, with 14 bases between the two ends. Germline values: CDR1 SGHTA, CDR2 FQGNSA. The CDR3 contains 12 residues. This chain's CDR3 is CASSPQWGIAFF. The DNA for the CDR3 is TGTGCCAGCAGCCCCCAATGGGGGATAGCTTTCTTT.

This clone was seen just once. V and J are TRBV6-8 and TRBJ2-7; 11 bases fit TRBD1. Germline-derived CDR1 and CDR2 are MNHGY and SAAAGT. CDR3 length: 15 amino acids. Trimming removed 5 bases from V and 3 bases from J; junction bases left unmatched: 6. This CDR3 is CASSKGTGGFYEQYF. The CDR3 DNA sequence: TGTGCCAGCAGTAAAGGGACAGGGGGATTCTACGAGCAGTACTTC.

As to this clone: The sample contains more than one DNA sequence encoding this CDR3. This rearrangement joins TRBV18 to TRBJ1-4; no definite D call. This CDR3 is built from 13 residues. Trimming took 3 bases from V and 5 from J, leaving 7 bases between them. The germline CDR1 and CDR2 sequences are KGHSH and LQKENI. CDR3 nucleotides: TGTGCCAGCTCACCGGGCATCAATGAAAAACTGTTTTTT. Translated, it gives CASSPGINEKLFF. Together with reference TRBV18 and TRBJ1-4, the CDR3 gives the full variable domain: NAGVMQNPRHLVRRRGQEARLRCSPMKGHSHVYWYRQLPEEGLKFMVYLQKENIIDESGMPKERFSAEFPKEGPSILRIQQVVRGDSAAYFCASSPGINEKLFFGSGTQLSVL.